This passage covers 16 T cell receptor beta chains from one sample sequenced in a study of shared clonotypes between healthy human individuals. Only in-frame clones appear in the TCRdb table, and some are missing; sequencing was by immunoSEQ multiplex PCR. The repertoire holds 2 million to 2.5 million clones, under 97% seen once, with 0.1% to 0.15% in the top ten. The material sequenced was naive CD4+ T cells sorted from blood. Stated subset: CD45RA+ positively selected. The source of these receptors is a man between 18 and 29 years old in good health.

The chain recombines TRBV5-1 with TRBJ2-4, with TRBD2 matching 10 bases. The CDR3 contains 14 residues. The germline gives CDR1 SGHRS, CDR2 YFSETQ. J was trimmed by 5 bases and V by 3 bases; bases with no gene match: 2. The CDR3 DNA reads as TGCGCCAGCAGCTGGGGGACTAGCGAAAACATTCAGTACTTC. Protein: CASSWGTSENIQYF.

The chain employs TRBV2 and TRBJ1-4; 10 bases match TRBD1. V lost 2 bases to trimming and J lost 10 bases; unmatched junction nucleotides: 4. CDR1 and CDR2 from the germline V gene are SNHLY and FYNNEI. This CDR3 is 14 amino acids long. The CDR3 bases are TGTGCCAGCAGTGAATCGACAGGGGGCAGAAAACTGTTTTTT. This translates into CASSESTGGRKLFF.

As to this clone: Additional DNA sequences in this sample encode the identical CDR3. The genes are TRBV10-3 and TRBJ2-3, with D perhaps being TRBD1 or TRBD2 (5 bases each). Germline V gives CDR1 ENHRY, CDR2 SYGVKD. The CDR3 runs to 13 residues. The V gene lost 10 bases and the J gene lost 0 bases, with 11 bases spanning the gap. CDR3 loop: CATRGVSTDTQYF. The CDR3 region has the DNA TGTGCCACCCGAGGGGTAAGCACAGATACGCAGTATTTT.

The J gene is TRBJ2-5, the V gene TRBV15; possible D gene TRBD1, 6 bases. This CDR3 has 14 residues. Germline values: CDR1 LNHNV, CDR2 YYDKDF (reference sequence). Trimming took 2 bases from V and 1 from J, leaving 8 bases between them. The CDR3 sequence is CATSRRQAQETQYF. The CDR3 nucleotides read TGTGCCACCAGCAGAAGACAGGCCCAAGAGACCCAGTACTTC.

The sample holds one count of this clone. This chain joins TRBV20-1 and TRBJ2-7; D unclear. V was clipped by 3 bases and J by 6 bases, with 6 bases between them. The CDR3 has 10 amino acids. Germline CDR1 reads DFQATT; CDR2 reads SNEGSKA (reference sequence). The CDR3 is CSARDGEQYF. In DNA, the CDR3 is TGCAGTGCTAGGGATGGCGAGCAGTACTTC.

This clone was observed once. The chain carries TRBV5-1 and TRBJ2-5; TRBD2 matches at 10 bases. Germline lookup yields CDR1 SGHRS and CDR2 YFSETQ. V was pared by 5 bases and J by 2 bases, with 6 bases of the junction left unmatched. This CDR3 region has 15 residues. CDR3: CASRSRTSGQETQYF. The CDR3 bases are TGCGCCAGCAGATCCAGGACTAGCGGACAAGAGACCCAGTACTTC.

The chain joins TRBV7-8 to TRBJ1-5; D may be TRBD1 (5 bases). Germline CDR1 reads SGHVS; CDR2 reads FQNEAQ. The CDR3 spans 15 residues. V was clipped by 1 base and J by 4 bases, with 11 bases between them. The CDR3 here is CASSLGQSLNQPQHF. The CDR3 DNA follows: TGTGCCAGCAGCTTAGGACAGAGCCTAAATCAGCCCCAGCATTTT.

Remarks on this clone: Within the sample, other DNA sequences also encode this same CDR3. The chain uses TRBV10-1 and TRBJ2-5; D might be TRBD2 (5 bases). Trimming shortened V by 3 bases and J by 5 bases, and 10 bases separated the two germline ends. CDR1 is WNHNN, CDR2 SYGVQD, per germline (reference sequence). The CDR3 has 13 residues. This chain's CDR3 is CASSDSLVETQYF. In DNA form, the CDR3 reads TGCGCCAGCAGTGATTCACTAGTCGAGACCCAGTACTTC.

The chain carries TRBV10-3 and TRBJ1-2; 11 bases fit TRBD1. J was trimmed by 5 bases and V by 4 bases; bases with no gene match: 6. Per germline, CDR1 ENHRY and CDR2 SYGVKD. The CDR3 contains 15 residues. Here the CDR3 DNA reads TGTGCCATCAGTGCCGGACAGGGGGCTTATTATGGCTACACCTTC. Translation: CAISAGQGAYYGYTF.

The rearrangement links TRBV4-1 to TRBJ2-7, with 10 bases that match TRBD2. The CDR3 runs 15 residues. Germline trimming cut 6 bases from V and 3 bases from J; bases unmatched to any gene: 8. Germline assignment: CDR1 MGHRA and CDR2 YSYEKL. The CDR3 here is CASSPSGRGFYEQYF. CDR3 in DNA: TGCGCCAGCAGTCCTAGCGGGAGAGGATTCTACGAGCAGTACTTC.

This clone was recorded once. The chain couples TRBV6-4 to TRBJ1-1, with a tentative D call TRBD1 (5 bases). CDR3 length equals 13 residues. The germline V and J ends were trimmed by 2 bases and 6 bases, with 10 bases remaining between them. CDR1 is MRHNA, CDR2 SNTAGT, per germline. CDR3 bases: TGTGCCAGCAGTGACCATGGGACTTCTGAAGCTTTCTTT. Translation gives CASSDHGTSEAFF.

This chain uses TRBV30 with TRBJ2-1; no clear D gene. The germline V gene encodes CDR1 GTSNPN and CDR2 SVGIG (reference sequence). CDR3 length: 13 residues. The ends were cut back, 1 base at V and 8 bases at J, with 12 bases in the middle. Written as DNA, the CDR3 is TGTGCCTGGAGTGAACCCCTCCGGGATGAGCAGTTCTTC. Protein sequence: CAWSEPLRDEQFF.

As for this clone: The same CDR3 also results from other DNA sequences found in this sample. The chain uses TRBV5-1 and TRBJ2-1, with 8 bases identical to TRBD1. Germline assignment: CDR1 SGHRS and CDR2 YFSETQ. There are 15 residues in the CDR3. V dropped 0 bases and J dropped 6; count of bases not matched to a gene: 5. CDR3 in amino acids: CASSLETGVGNEQFF. CDR3 in DNA: TGCGCCAGCAGCTTGGAGACAGGGGTTGGCAATGAGCAGTTCTTC. The entire variable domain, with the rest obtained from reference TRBV5-1 and TRBJ2-1, is as follows: KAGVTQTPRYLIKTRGQQVTLSCSPISGHRSVSWYQQTPGQGLQFLFEYFSETQRNKGNFPGRFSGRQFSNSRSEMNVSTLELGDSALYLCASSLETGVGNEQFFGPGTRLTVL.

The chain links TRBV4-1 to TRBJ1-5, with D uncertain. The CDR3 contains 14 residues. V was cut by 1 base and J by 15 bases, with 19 bases left in between. The germline CDR1 and CDR2 sequences are MGHRA and YSYEKL. For the CDR3, the DNA is TGCGCCAGCAGCCAAGGAAACCTGGGCTCCTTGCTGCATTTT. Amino acid sequence: CASSQGNLGSLLHF.

V is TRBV27 and J is TRBJ2-2, with TRBD2 as a possible D gene (6 bases). The CDR3 has 16 residues. Trimming took 5 bases from V and 7 from J, leaving 20 bases between them. Germline V gene lookup returns CDR1 MNHEY and CDR2 SMNVEV (reference sequence). The CDR3 DNA reads TGTGCCAGCAGTCCCCCGGGACTCCTTCGGGTCGGGGAGCTGTTTTTT. This translates into CASSPPGLLRVGELFF.

The chain combines TRBV19 with TRBJ2-3; possible D gene TRBD2, 5 bases. Germline V lookup: CDR1 LNHDA, CDR2 SQIVND (reference sequence). The CDR3 loop spans 16 amino acids. Between the trimmed V and J ends, which lost 2 bases and 2 bases, there was a span of 14 bases. CDR3 nucleotide sequence: TGTGCCAGTAGTATAATGGCGGGCCTTAACACAGATACGCAGTATTTT. Protein: CASSIMAGLNTDTQYF.